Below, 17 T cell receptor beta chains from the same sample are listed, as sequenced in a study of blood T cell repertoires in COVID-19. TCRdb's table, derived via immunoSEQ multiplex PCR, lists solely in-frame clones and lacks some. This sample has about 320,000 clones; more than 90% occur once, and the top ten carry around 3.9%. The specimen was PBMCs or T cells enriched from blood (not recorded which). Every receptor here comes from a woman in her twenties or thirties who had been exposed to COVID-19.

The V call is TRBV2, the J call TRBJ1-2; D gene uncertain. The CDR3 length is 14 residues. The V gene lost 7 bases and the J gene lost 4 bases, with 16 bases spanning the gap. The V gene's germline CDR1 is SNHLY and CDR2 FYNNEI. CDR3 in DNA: TGTGCCAGCATCTTACGGGGAGAGGGCTATGGCTACACCTTC. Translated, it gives CASILRGEGYGYTF.

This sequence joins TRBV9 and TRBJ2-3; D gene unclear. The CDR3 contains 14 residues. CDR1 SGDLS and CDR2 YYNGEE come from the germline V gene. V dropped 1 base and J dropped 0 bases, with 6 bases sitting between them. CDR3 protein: CASSVSGSTDTQYF. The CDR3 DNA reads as TGTGCCAGCAGCGTATCCGGGAGCACAGATACGCAGTATTTT.

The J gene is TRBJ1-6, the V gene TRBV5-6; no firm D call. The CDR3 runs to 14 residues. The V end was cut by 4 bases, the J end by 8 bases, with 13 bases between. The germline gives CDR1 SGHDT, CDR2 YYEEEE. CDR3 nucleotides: TGTGCCAGCAGCCTCAATCGCGGAGATTCACCCCTCCACTTT. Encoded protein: CASSLNRGDSPLHF.

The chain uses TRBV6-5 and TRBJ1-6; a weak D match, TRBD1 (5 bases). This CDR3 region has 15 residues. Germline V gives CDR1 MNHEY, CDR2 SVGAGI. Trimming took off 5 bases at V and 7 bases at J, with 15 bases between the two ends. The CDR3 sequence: CASSPRQGPNSPLHF. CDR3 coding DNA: TGTGCCAGCAGTCCCCGGCAGGGTCCCAATTCACCCCTCCACTTT.

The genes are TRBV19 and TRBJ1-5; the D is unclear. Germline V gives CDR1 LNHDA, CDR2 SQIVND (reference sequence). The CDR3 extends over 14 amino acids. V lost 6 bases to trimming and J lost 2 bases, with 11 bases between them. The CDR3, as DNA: TGTGCCAGTAGGGGCCCTTGGGGCAATCAGCCCCAGCATTTT. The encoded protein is CASRGPWGNQPQHF.

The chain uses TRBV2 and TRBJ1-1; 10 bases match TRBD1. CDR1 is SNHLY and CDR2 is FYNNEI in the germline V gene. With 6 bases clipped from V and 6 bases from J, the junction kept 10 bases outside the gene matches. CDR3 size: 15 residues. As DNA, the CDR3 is TGTGCCAGCAGGGATTGGACAGGGGGGGTCCCTGAAGCTTTCTTT. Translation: CASRDWTGGVPEAFF.

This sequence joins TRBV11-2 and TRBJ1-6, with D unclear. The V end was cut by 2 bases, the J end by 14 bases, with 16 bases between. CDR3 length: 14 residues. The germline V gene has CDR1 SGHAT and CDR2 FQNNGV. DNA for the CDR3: TGTGCCAGCAGCTTATCGGTCCTCATAGAGGCCCTCCACTTT. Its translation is CASSLSVLIEALHF.

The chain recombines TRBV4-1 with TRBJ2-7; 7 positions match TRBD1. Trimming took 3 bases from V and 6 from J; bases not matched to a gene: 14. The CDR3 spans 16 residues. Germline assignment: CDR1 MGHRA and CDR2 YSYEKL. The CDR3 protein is CASSQGYRGTGGEQYF. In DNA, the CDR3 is TGCGCCAGCAGCCAGGGATACAGGGGCACAGGCGGCGAGCAGTACTTC.

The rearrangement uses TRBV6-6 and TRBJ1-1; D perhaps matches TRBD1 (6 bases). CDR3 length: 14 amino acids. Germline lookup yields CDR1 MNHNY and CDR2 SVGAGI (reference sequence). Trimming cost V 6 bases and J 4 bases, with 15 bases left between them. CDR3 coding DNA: TGTGCCAGCAGACCCAGGGAGGGGGGCACTGAAGCTTTCTTT. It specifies CASRPREGGTEAFF.

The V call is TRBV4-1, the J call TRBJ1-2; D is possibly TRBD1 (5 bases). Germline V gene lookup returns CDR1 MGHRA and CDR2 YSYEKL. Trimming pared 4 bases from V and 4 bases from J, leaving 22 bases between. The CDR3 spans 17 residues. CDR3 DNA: TGCGCCAGCAGCCCTACCAAGGGACTCTCGATAGGCTATGGCTACACCTTC. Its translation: CASSPTKGLSIGYGYTF.

The CDR3 bases are TGTGCCAGCAGTCCTAGGGGCCGTGACAGGGTCCGTGGCTACACCTTC. Protein product: CASSPRGRDRVRGYTF. The rearrangement links TRBV27 to TRBJ1-2; 7 bases are shared with TRBD1. This CDR3 is 16 amino acids long. CDR1 and CDR2 (germline): MNHEY, SMNVEV (reference sequence). The V segment lost 5 bases and the J segment 7 bases; nucleotides outside the gene matches: 16.

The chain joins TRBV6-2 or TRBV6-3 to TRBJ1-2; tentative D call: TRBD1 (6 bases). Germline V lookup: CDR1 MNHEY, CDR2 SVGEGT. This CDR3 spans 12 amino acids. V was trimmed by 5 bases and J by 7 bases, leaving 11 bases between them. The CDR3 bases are TGTGCCAGCAGTAGGACAGCTCTTGGCTACACCTTC. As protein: CASSRTALGYTF.

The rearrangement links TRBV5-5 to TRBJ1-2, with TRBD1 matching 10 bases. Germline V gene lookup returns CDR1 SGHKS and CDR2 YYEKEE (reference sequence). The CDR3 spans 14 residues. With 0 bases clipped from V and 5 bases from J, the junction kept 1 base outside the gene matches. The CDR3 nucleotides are TGTGCCAGCAGCTTGGGACAGGGGGCGTATGGCTACACCTTC. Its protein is CASSLGQGAYGYTF.

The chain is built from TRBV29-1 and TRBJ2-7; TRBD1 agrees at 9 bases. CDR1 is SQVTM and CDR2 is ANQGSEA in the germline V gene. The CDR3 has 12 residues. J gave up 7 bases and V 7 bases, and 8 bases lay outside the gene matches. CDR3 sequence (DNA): TGCAGCGGCGGGACAGGGCTTGGGGAGCAGTACTTC. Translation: CSGGTGLGEQYF.

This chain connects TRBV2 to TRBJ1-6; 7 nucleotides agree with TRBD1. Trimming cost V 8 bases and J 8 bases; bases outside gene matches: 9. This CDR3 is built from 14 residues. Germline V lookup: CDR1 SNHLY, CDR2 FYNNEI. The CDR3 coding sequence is TGTGCCAGCTCCCGAGAGGGGGCTGATTCACCCCTCCACTTT. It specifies CASSREGADSPLHF.

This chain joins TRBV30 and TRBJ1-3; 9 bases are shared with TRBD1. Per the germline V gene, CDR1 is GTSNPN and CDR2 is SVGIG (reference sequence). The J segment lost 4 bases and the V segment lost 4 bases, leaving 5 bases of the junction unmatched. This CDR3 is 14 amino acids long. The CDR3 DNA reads TGTGCCTGGACCGGGACAGGGACAGGAAACACCATATATTTT. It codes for CAWTGTGTGNTIYF.

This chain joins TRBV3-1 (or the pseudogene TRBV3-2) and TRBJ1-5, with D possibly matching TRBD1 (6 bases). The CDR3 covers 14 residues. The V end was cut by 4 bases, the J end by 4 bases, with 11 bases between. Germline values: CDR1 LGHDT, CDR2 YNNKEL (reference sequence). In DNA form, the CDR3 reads TGTGCCAGCAGCCTTACGGACAGAAATCAGCCCCAGCATTTT. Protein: CASSLTDRNQPQHF.